These 32 T cell receptor beta chains were all obtained from the same sample, sequenced in a study of blood T cell repertoires in COVID-19. Only in-frame clones appear in the TCRdb table, and some are missing; sequencing was by immunoSEQ multiplex PCR. Of 150,000 to 200,000 clones listed, roughly four fifths are singletons. What was sequenced was peripheral blood. The receptor source for this set is a woman aged 30 to 39 with acute or convalescent COVID-19.

This chain connects TRBV7-7 to TRBJ2-3; D not certain. The CDR3 is made up of 14 amino acids. Germline CDR1 SSHAT, CDR2 FNYEAQ (reference sequence). V was clipped by 6 bases and J by 3 bases, with 13 bases between them. The chain's CDR3 is CASSSGPGTDTQYF. CDR3 coding DNA: TGTGCCAGCAGTTCCGGCCCCGGGACAGATACGCAGTATTTT.

The rearrangement links TRBV11-3 to TRBJ2-1; D might be TRBD2 (5 bases). CDR3 size: 11 residues. Germline CDR1 reads SGHNT; CDR2 reads YENEEA. V gave up 11 bases and J gave up 5 bases, with 10 bases separating them. Here the CDR3 DNA reads TGTGCCCGAGGGCGTGACAATGAGCAGTTCTTC. The encoded protein is CARGRDNEQFF.

CDR3 nucleotide sequence: TGTGCCAGCAGCACGAAAGCGTCGGCGAGGGAGCAGTACTTC. Amino acids: CASSTKASAREQYF. The chain joins TRBV7-2 to TRBJ2-7; D remains ambiguous. The germline V and J ends were trimmed by 5 bases and 7 bases, with 18 bases remaining between them. The length of the CDR3 is 14 residues. Per germline, CDR1 SGHTA and CDR2 FQGNSA.

V and J are TRBV6-5 and TRBJ2-7; 9 bases match TRBD2. V shed 6 bases, J shed 4 bases, and the junction held 10 bases outside the gene matches. CDR1 is MNHEY, CDR2 SVGAGI, per germline. This CDR3 is built from 15 residues. CDR3 nucleotides: TGTGCCAGCAGGCTACAACCGGGACTAGCTTACGAGCAGTACTTC. Protein sequence: CASRLQPGLAYEQYF.

This rearrangement joins TRBV7-9 to TRBJ1-1; D perhaps matches TRBD1 (5 bases). Germline values: CDR1 SEHNR, CDR2 FQNEAQ (reference sequence). V lost 1 base and J lost 11, with 14 bases in between. This CDR3 region has 13 residues. CDR3 nucleotides: TGTGCCAGCAGCTTAGATCGGGGGACTTTGGCTTTCTTT. This translates into CASSLDRGTLAFF.

This rearrangement joins TRBV14 to TRBJ1-2; the D gene is possibly TRBD1 (6 bases). V lost 4 bases and J lost 4, with 13 bases in between. Germline V gene data show CDR1 as SGHDN and CDR2 as FVKESK. The CDR3 totals 14 residues. CDR3 DNA sequence: TGTGCCAGCAGCCGAATGGGACAATTCTATGGCTACACCTTC. Its translation: CASSRMGQFYGYTF.

The rearrangement uses TRBV5-1 and TRBJ2-3, with 11 bases fitting TRBD2. Germline CDR1 and CDR2: SGHRS and YFSETQ. V gave up 4 bases and J gave up 2 bases; unmatched junction bases: 3. This CDR3 has 15 amino acids. CDR3 DNA sequence: TGCGCCAGCAGCGAGGGACTAGCGGCCACAGATACGCAGTATTTT. Translating gives CASSEGLAATDTQYF.

This chain uses TRBV19 with TRBJ2-3; perhaps TRBD2 as D (7 bases). Per germline, CDR1 LNHDA and CDR2 SQIVND (reference sequence). V was trimmed by 6 bases and J by 2 bases, leaving 15 bases between them. The CDR3 sequence is 15 residues long. The CDR3 DNA reads TGTGCCAGTAGATGGGGGGGCTCTTACACAGATACGCAGTATTTT. Translation gives CASRWGGSYTDTQYF.

The chain combines TRBV23-1 with TRBJ1-4; no firm D call. TRBV23-1 qualifies as an ORF whose function is uncertain. CDR3 size: 14 residues. The V gene lost 4 bases and the J gene lost 1 base, with 7 bases spanning the gap. CDR3 bases: TGCGCCAGCAGTCTTCGCAGAACTAATGAAAAACTGTTTTTT. Its translation is CASSLRRTNEKLFF.

The chain is built from TRBV2 and TRBJ1-6, with 8 bases that match TRBD1. V dropped 3 bases and J dropped 5; count of bases not matched to a gene: 6. Germline V gene lookup returns CDR1 SNHLY and CDR2 FYNNEI. The CDR3 has 16 amino acids. The CDR3 loop reads CASSDRTGSDNSPLHF. Here the CDR3 DNA reads TGTGCCAGCAGTGACAGGACAGGGTCGGATAATTCACCCCTCCACTTT. The complete variable domain, with remaining parts taken from reference TRBV2 and TRBJ1-6, reads EPEVTQTPSHQVTQMGQEVILRCVPISNHLYFYWYRQILGQKVEFLVSFYNNEISEKSEIFDDQFSVERPDGSNFTLKIRSTKLEDSAMYFCASSDRTGSDNSPLHFGNGTRLTVT.

This clone was detected only once. The chain couples TRBV10-3 to TRBJ1-2; no reliable D call. Germline V CDR1 and CDR2: ENHRY, SYGVKD. V lost 3 bases and J lost 2, with 7 bases in between. The length of the CDR3 is 13 residues. For the CDR3, the DNA is TGTGCCATCAGTGACGGAGTCAACTATGGCTACACCTTC. It encodes CAISDGVNYGYTF.

This chain connects TRBV28 to TRBJ2-7; 7 nucleotides agree with TRBD1. The CDR3 runs to 19 residues. Unmatched junction bases numbered 23, after V lost 5 bases and J lost 4 bases. Germline V lookup: CDR1 MDHEN, CDR2 SYDVKM. CDR3 in DNA: TGTGCCAGCAGTCCTCCCCCCCTTAGGACAGGCGTGCATGGTTACGAGCAGTACTTC. It codes for CASSPPPLRTGVHGYEQYF.

The chain combines TRBV6-5 with TRBJ1-2; D is uncertain. Germline V gives CDR1 MNHEY, CDR2 SVGAGI. The CDR3 loop spans 13 amino acids. Between the trimmed V and J ends, which lost 7 bases and 8 bases, there was a span of 17 bases. The CDR3 region is CASKRTDIRGYTF. The CDR3 region has the DNA TGTGCCAGCAAAAGAACAGACATTCGAGGCTACACCTTC.

This clone was recorded a few times. The chain carries TRBV6-2 or TRBV6-3 and TRBJ1-2, with 7 bases fitting TRBD1. Trimming removed 5 bases from V and 3 bases from J; junction bases left unmatched: 6. CDR1 is MNHEY and CDR2 is SVGEGT in the germline V gene. There are 14 residues in the CDR3. CDR3 protein: CASSPRGTDYGYTF. CDR3 sequence (DNA): TGTGCCAGCAGTCCCAGGGGGACAGACTATGGCTACACCTTC.

V gene TRBV6-2 or TRBV6-3 combines with J gene TRBJ2-1; 12 bases agree with TRBD2. The CDR3 is 16 amino acids. Trimming at V came to 4 bases and at J to 3 bases, leaving 4 bases not matched to a gene. Germline V gene lookup returns CDR1 MNHEY and CDR2 SVGEGT. The CDR3 spells CASSWLAGGRYNEQFF. The CDR3 DNA follows: TGTGCCAGCAGTTGGCTAGCGGGAGGGCGCTACAATGAGCAGTTCTTC.

The rearrangement uses TRBV5-6 and TRBJ2-7, with 8 bases that match TRBD1. Germline V gives CDR1 SGHDT, CDR2 YYEEEE. This CDR3 has 15 residues. Trimming at V came to 2 bases and at J to 7 bases, leaving 11 bases not matched to a gene. CDR3 loop: CASSFSGGAIREQYF. The CDR3 DNA reads as TGTGCCAGCAGCTTTTCAGGGGGCGCGATCCGTGAGCAGTACTTC.

V is TRBV6-5 and J is TRBJ2-2; unclear D gene. The CDR3 contains 13 residues. V was cut by 5 bases and J by 4 bases, with 8 bases left in between. Germline CDR1 is MNHEY and CDR2 is SVGAGI. CDR3: CASSPGTTGELFF. In DNA form, the CDR3 reads TGTGCCAGCAGTCCAGGTACCACCGGGGAGCTGTTTTTT.

The V gene is TRBV28, the J gene TRBJ2-7; D gene ambiguous. The V and J ends lost 2 bases and 3 bases respectively, with 8 bases between them. Germline V gene sequence: CDR1 MDHEN, CDR2 SYDVKM. The CDR3 runs 13 residues. The CDR3 DNA reads TGTGCCAGCAGTTTACAACTTAACTACGAGCAGTACTTC. Its protein product is CASSLQLNYEQYF.

The chain has TRBV5-1 and TRBJ2-7, with D tentatively TRBD1 (5 bases). CDR1 SGHRS and CDR2 YFSETQ come from the germline V gene. The CDR3 contains 15 residues. Trimming shortened V by 3 bases and J by 3 bases, and 16 bases separated the two germline ends. The CDR3 loop is CASSSETAINYEQYF. In DNA, the CDR3 is TGCGCCAGCAGCTCGGAGACAGCGATCAACTACGAGCAGTACTTC.

This clone has a single count. The V call is TRBV28, the J call TRBJ1-2, with 7 nucleotides matching TRBD1. V was clipped by 5 bases and J by 3 bases; unmatched bases: 3. The CDR3 covers 13 residues. Germline lookup yields CDR1 MDHEN and CDR2 SYDVKM. Here the CDR3 reads CASSPDRDYGYTF. In DNA form, the CDR3 reads TGTGCCAGCAGTCCCGACAGGGACTATGGCTACACCTTC.

Concerning this clone itself: Other DNA sequences in this sample translate to the same CDR3. The J gene is TRBJ1-4, the V gene TRBV30; unclear D gene. The CDR3 is made up of 14 amino acids. Germline CDR1 GTSNPN, CDR2 SVGIG (reference sequence). The V gene lost 0 bases and the J gene lost 4 bases, with 9 bases spanning the gap. CDR3 in DNA: TGTGCCTGGAGTGTATCAGTTCGTAATGAAAAACTGTTTTTT. This translates into CAWSVSVRNEKLFF.

This sequence joins TRBV5-1 and TRBJ2-1; 9 bases are a match to TRBD1. The CDR3 sequence is 15 residues long. Germline lookup yields CDR1 SGHRS and CDR2 YFSETQ. J gave up 1 base and V 4 bases, and 3 bases lay outside the gene matches. The CDR3 DNA follows: TGCGCCAGCAGCAGGGACAGGGTTTCCTACAATGAGCAGTTCTTC. Its translation is CASSRDRVSYNEQFF.

V usage is TRBV7-2 and J usage is TRBJ2-1; 8 nucleotides agree with TRBD2. This CDR3 contains 16 residues. Per germline, CDR1 SGHTA and CDR2 FQGNSA. Trimming at V came to 1 base and at J to 5 bases, leaving 7 bases not matched to a gene. CDR3 amino acids: CASSLVRGGPDNEQFF. The DNA for the CDR3 is TGTGCCAGCAGCTTAGTTCGGGGGGGGCCGGACAATGAGCAGTTCTTC.

This chain links TRBV29-1 with TRBJ1-6; 7 bases agree with TRBD1. Unmatched junction bases numbered 16, after V lost 8 bases and J lost 6 bases. This CDR3 has 16 amino acids. CDR1 and CDR2 from the germline V gene are SQVTM and ANQGSEA. CDR3 coding DNA: TGCAGCCAGGTCTTTCCGGGACAGTTTTTTAATTCACCCCTCCACTTT. Protein product: CSQVFPGQFFNSPLHF.

This clone has just a few counts. The rearrangement links TRBV13 to TRBJ2-3; 16 bases agree with TRBD2. Per the germline V gene, CDR1 is PRHDT and CDR2 is FYEKMQ (reference sequence). The CDR3 totals 17 residues. After removal of 5 bases from V and 8 bases from J, the junction contained 10 bases not matched to a gene. The CDR3 region is CASSTPGTSGRAFTQYF. CDR3 coding DNA: TGTGCCAGCAGCACTCCCGGGACTAGCGGGAGGGCCTTTACGCAGTATTTT.

This clone was seen more than once but under ten times. The chain couples TRBV5-4 to TRBJ2-7; 10 bases agree with TRBD1. Trimming took 0 bases from V and 3 from J; bases not matched to a gene: 0. CDR1 and CDR2 (germline): SGHNT, YYREEE (reference sequence). The length of the CDR3 is 14 residues. The DNA for the CDR3 is TGTGCCAGCAGCTTGGGGGACAGGGGCTACGAGCAGTACTTC. This gives the protein CASSLGDRGYEQYF.

The V call is TRBV3-1 (or the pseudogene TRBV3-2), the J call TRBJ2-1, with TRBD2 matching over 8 bases. Germline V gene lookup returns CDR1 LGHDT and CDR2 YNNKEL (reference sequence). V gave up 1 base and J gave up 5 bases; unmatched junction bases: 4. The CDR3 length is 15 residues. As DNA, the CDR3 is TGTGCCAGCAGCCAAGGCTTAGCGGGAAACAATGAGCAGTTCTTC. It translates to CASSQGLAGNNEQFF.

CDR3 coding DNA: TGTGCCACCAGCAGACCCGACAGGGGGCCCGATACGCAGTATTTT. Protein sequence: CATSRPDRGPDTQYF. J is TRBJ2-3 and V is TRBV15; 10 nucleotides align to TRBD1. V lost 2 bases, J lost 6 bases, and 5 bases stayed unmatched. The germline CDR1 and CDR2 sequences are LNHNV and YYDKDF (reference sequence). CDR3 length: 15 amino acids.

The chain carries TRBV5-4 and TRBJ2-1, with TRBD2 identical over 8 bases. The V gene end was trimmed by 7 bases and the J gene end by 4 bases; junction bases not matched to a gene: 4. The CDR3 is made up of 13 amino acids. Germline V gives CDR1 SGHNT, CDR2 YYREEE (reference sequence). CDR3 bases: TGTGCCAGCTCCGAGCGGGGGTACAATGAGCAGTTCTTC. It translates to CASSERGYNEQFF.

The chain carries TRBV7-9 and TRBJ1-5; D is ambiguous. Trimming cost V 1 base and J 5 bases, with 3 bases left between them. The CDR3 has 12 residues. Germline lookup yields CDR1 SEHNR and CDR2 FQNEAQ (reference sequence). Here the CDR3 DNA reads TGTGCCAGCAGCTTAGACTATCAGCCCCAGCATTTT. Translating it yields CASSLDYQPQHF. The full variable domain, rest sourced from reference TRBV7-9 and TRBJ1-5, is DTGVSQNPRHKITKRGQNVTFRCDPISEHNRLYWYRQTLGQGPEFLTYFQNEAQLEKSRLLSDRFSAERPKGSFSTLEIQRTEQGDSAMYLCASSLDYQPQHFGDGTRLSIL.

The sample holds a few counts of this clone. The J gene is TRBJ1-5, the V gene TRBV5-1; D call uncertain. With 0 bases removed from V and 5 bases from J, the gap between germline ends came to 12 bases. This CDR3 spans 15 amino acids. Germline V gene sequence: CDR1 SGHRS, CDR2 YFSETQ. The DNA of the CDR3 is TGCGCCAGCAGCTTGGGGGGAGGCAAGCATCAGCCCCAGCATTTT. This gives the protein CASSLGGGKHQPQHF.

The V and J genes are TRBV5-6 and TRBJ2-4, with 8 bases aligning to TRBD1. The germline V gene has CDR1 SGHDT and CDR2 YYEEEE. The CDR3 runs to 15 residues. V was pared by 1 base and J by 6 bases, with 6 bases of the junction left unmatched. DNA of the CDR3: TGTGCCAGCAGCTTGACAGGGGGAAATGGAAACATTCAGTACTTC. It codes for CASSLTGGNGNIQYF.